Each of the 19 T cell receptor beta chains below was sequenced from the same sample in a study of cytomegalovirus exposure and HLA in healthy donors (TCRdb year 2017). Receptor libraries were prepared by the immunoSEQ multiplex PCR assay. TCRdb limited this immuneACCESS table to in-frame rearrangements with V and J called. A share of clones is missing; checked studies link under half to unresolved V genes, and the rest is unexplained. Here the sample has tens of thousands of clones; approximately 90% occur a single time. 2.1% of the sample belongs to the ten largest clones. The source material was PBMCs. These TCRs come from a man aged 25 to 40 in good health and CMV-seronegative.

The CDR3 here is CASSDGIGAEAFF. CDR3 coding DNA: TGTGCCAGCAGTGACGGGATTGGGGCTGAAGCTTTCTTT. V gene TRBV6-1 combines with J gene TRBJ1-1; D gene unclear. Between the trimmed V and J ends, which lost 3 bases and 6 bases, there was a span of 11 bases. Germline V gene lookup returns CDR1 MNHNS and CDR2 SASEGT. This CDR3 spans 13 amino acids.

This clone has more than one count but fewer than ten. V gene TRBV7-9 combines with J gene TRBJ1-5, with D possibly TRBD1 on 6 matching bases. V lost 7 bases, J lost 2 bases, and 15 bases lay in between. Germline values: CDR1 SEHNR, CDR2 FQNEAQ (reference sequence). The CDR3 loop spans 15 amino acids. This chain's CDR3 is CASTVQGSRNQPQHF. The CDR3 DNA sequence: TGTGCCAGCACAGTTCAGGGGTCTCGCAATCAGCCCCAGCATTTT.

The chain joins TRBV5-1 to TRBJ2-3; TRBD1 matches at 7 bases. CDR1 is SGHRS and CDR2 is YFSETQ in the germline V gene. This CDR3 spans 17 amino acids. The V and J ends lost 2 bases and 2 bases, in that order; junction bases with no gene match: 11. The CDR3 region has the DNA TGCGCCAGCAGCTTAATGCCGGGACAGAGTTACACAGATACGCAGTATTTT. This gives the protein CASSLMPGQSYTDTQYF.

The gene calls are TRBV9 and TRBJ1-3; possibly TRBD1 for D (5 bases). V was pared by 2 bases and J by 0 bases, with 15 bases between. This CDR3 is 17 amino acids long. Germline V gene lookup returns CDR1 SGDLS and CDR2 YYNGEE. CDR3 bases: TGTGCCAGCAGCGTCTTGGGGCTCCAGAACTCTGGAAACACCATATATTTT. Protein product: CASSVLGLQNSGNTIYF. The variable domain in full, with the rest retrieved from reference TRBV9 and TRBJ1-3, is DSGVTQTPKHLITATGQRVTLRCSPRSGDLSVYWYQQSLDQGLQFLIQYYNGEERAKGNILERFSAQQFPDLHSELNLSSLELGDSALYFCASSVLGLQNSGNTIYFGEGSWLTVV.

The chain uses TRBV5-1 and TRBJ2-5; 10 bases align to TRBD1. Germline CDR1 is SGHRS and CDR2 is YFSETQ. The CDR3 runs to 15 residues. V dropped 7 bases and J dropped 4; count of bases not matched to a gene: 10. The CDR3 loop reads CASCRDRGAVETQYF. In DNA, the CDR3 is TGCGCCAGCTGCCGGGACAGGGGCGCCGTAGAGACCCAGTACTTC.

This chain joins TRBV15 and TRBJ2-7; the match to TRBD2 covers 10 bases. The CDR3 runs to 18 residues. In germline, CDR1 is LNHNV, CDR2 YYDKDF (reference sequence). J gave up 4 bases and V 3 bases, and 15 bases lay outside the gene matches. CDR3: CATSRGRTSGLISYEQYF. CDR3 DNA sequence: TGTGCCACCAGCAGGGGAAGGACTAGCGGCCTGATTTCATACGAGCAGTACTTC.

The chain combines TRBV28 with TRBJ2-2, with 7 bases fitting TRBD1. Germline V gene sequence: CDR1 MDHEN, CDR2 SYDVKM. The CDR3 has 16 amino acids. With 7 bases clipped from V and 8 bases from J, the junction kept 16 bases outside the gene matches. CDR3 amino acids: CASTRTGTVLAGELFF. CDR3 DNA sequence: TGTGCCAGCACCAGGACCGGGACAGTCCTGGCGGGGGAGCTGTTTTTT.

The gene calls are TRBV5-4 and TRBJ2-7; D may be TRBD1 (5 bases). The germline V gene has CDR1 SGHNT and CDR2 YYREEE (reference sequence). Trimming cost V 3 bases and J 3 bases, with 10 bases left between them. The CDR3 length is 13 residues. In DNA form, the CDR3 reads TGTGCCAGCAGCTCACCCCAGGGCTACGAGCAGTACTTC. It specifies CASSSPQGYEQYF. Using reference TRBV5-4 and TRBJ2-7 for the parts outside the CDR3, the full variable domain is ETGVTQSPTHLIKTRGQQVTLRCSSQSGHNTVSWYQQALGQGPQFIFQYYREEENGRGNFPPRFSGLQFPNYSSELNVNALELDDSALYLCASSSPQGYEQYFGPGTRLTVT.

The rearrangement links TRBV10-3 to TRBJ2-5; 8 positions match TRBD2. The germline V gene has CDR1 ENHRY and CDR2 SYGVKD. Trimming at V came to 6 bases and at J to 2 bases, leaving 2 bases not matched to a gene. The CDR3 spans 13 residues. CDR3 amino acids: CAISLAGQETQYF. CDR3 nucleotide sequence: TGTGCCATCAGCTTAGCGGGACAAGAGACCCAGTACTTC.

CDR3 region: CASSGGTGDWNTIYF. CDR3 DNA sequence: TGCGCCAGCAGCGGCGGGACAGGGGATTGGAACACCATATATTTT. V usage is TRBV5-1 and J usage is TRBJ1-3; 10 nucleotides line up with TRBD1. The CDR3 spans 15 residues. Trimming cost V 4 bases and J 7 bases; bases outside gene matches: 8. Germline V gene lookup returns CDR1 SGHRS and CDR2 YFSETQ.

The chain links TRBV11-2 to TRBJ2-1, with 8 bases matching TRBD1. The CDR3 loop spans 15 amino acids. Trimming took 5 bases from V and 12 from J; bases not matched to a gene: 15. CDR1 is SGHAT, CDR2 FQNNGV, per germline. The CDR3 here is CASSQTGGDGFVQFF. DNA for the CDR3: TGTGCCAGCAGCCAAACAGGGGGAGATGGGTTCGTGCAGTTCTTC.

CDR3 DNA sequence: TGTGCCAGCAGGGGCGAGGACTGGATCTATGGCTACACCTTC. Encoded protein: CASRGEDWIYGYTF. This chain uses TRBV2 with TRBJ1-2; D is ambiguous. This CDR3 is 14 amino acids long. The ends were cut back, 6 bases at V and 4 bases at J, with 15 bases in the middle. Per the germline V gene, CDR1 is SNHLY and CDR2 is FYNNEI.

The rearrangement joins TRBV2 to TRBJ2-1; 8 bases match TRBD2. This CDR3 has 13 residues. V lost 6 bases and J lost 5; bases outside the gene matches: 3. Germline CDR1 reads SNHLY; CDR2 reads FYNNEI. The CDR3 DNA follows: TGTGCCAGCAGGGGACTAGTGAACAATGAGCAGTTCTTC. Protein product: CASRGLVNNEQFF.

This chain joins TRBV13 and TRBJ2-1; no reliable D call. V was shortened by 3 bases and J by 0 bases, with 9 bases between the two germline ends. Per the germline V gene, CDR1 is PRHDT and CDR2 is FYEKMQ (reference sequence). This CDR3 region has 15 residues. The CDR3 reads CASSFVKSSYNEQFF. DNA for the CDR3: TGTGCCAGCAGCTTTGTGAAGAGCTCCTACAATGAGCAGTTCTTC.

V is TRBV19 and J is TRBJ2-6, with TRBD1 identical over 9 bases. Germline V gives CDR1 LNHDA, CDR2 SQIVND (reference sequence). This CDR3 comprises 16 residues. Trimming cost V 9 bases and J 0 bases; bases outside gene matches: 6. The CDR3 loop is CASRQGGHSGANVLTF. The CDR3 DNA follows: TGTGCCAGCCGACAGGGGGGACACTCTGGGGCCAACGTCCTGACTTTC. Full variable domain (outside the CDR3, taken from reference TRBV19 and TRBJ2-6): DGGITQSPKYLFRKEGQNVTLSCEQNLNHDAMYWYRQDPGQGLRLIYYSQIVNDFQKGDIAEGYSVSREKKESFPLTVTSAQKNPTAFYLCASRQGGHSGANVLTFGAGSRLTVL.

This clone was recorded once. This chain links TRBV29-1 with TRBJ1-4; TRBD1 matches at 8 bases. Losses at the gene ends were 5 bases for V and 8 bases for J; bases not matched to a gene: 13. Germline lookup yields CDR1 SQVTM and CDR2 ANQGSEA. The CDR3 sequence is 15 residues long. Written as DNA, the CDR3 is TGCAGCGTTTCAAGATCGGGACAGGCTGGCGAAAAACTGTTTTTT. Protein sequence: CSVSRSGQAGEKLFF.

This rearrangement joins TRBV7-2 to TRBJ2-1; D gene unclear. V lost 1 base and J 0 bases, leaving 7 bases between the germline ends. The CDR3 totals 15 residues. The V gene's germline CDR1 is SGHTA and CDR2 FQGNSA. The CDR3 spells CASSLDSSSYNEQFF. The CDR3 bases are TGTGCCAGCAGCTTAGACAGTAGCTCCTACAATGAGCAGTTCTTC.

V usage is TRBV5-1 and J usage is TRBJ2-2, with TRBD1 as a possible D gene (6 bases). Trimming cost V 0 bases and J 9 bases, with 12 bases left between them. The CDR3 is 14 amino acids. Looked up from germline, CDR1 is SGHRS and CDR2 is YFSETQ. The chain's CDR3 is CASSLAVGGRELFF. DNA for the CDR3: TGCGCCAGCAGCTTGGCAGTTGGGGGCCGGGAGCTGTTTTTT.

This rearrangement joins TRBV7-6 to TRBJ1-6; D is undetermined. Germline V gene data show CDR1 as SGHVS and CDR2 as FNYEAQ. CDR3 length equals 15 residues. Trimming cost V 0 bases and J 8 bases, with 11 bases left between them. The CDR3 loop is CASSLAPPKDSPLHF. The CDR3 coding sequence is TGTGCCAGCAGCTTAGCCCCACCTAAAGATTCACCCCTCCACTTT.